This TCR beta chain originates from a study of identical twins. The trim removed 6 bases at V and 6 bases at J, leaving 12 bases unmatched. CDR3 length: 17 residues. The germline V gene encodes CDR1 MNHEY and CDR2 SVGEGT. The cDNA had a unique molecular identifier and a template-switch universal primer site. TCRdb itself ran the 5' RACE reads through MiXCR, one entry per CDR3 protein. The data show a few hundred thousand distinct CDR3 sequences, with around a sixth seen just once and 10% to 15% held by the top ten. Healthy Caucasians provided all donations. Sequenced sample: naive T cells sorted from blood. The clonotype was recovered from a man aged 45-65 years in good health. V gene TRBV6-2 or TRBV6-3 combines with J gene TRBJ2-1; TRBD2 aligns across 12 bases. The CDR3 DNA reads as TGTGCCAGCAGCCTAGGATCTAGCGGGAGGGTCCCCAATGAGCAGTTCTTC. Translating it yields CASSLGSSGRVPNEQFF.